The T cell receptor beta chain under discussion was sequenced for a study of vaccination and CD4 T cells after COVID-19. Study at large: Nasal swab PCR had shown SARS-CoV-2 positivity in the convalescent patients (roughly 10 mild cases, one severe case). General study results and limits: Median SARS-CoV-2-reactive clonotype numbers rose nonsignificantly, about 21 to 38.

A remark on this clonotype: What it binds is not known.

Treatment meaning: approximately 9-day PBMC culture with coronavirus spike peptide pools or control peptides (ViraFEST assay). Germline V CDR1 and CDR2: LNHDA, SQIVND (reference sequence). V lost 6 bases and J lost 0; bases outside the gene matches: 5. The CDR3 is made up of 15 amino acids. Oncomine TCR Beta short-read sequencing was applied to DNA from cultured CD4+ T cells. MiXCR, run by TCRdb on the PCR reads, gives a single entry per CDR3 protein. The sample lists about 16,000 distinct CDR3 sequences; nearly 55% were seen once. The V and J genes are TRBV19 and TRBJ1-5, with 7 bases identical to TRBD1. Sequencing was performed on CD4+ T cells from blood, cultured in vitro, taken before SARS-CoV-2 vaccination. This clonotype originated in a human donor who had recovered from COVID-19. CDR3 DNA: TGTGCCAGTAGCACGGGACAGTTTAGCAATCAGCCCCAGCATTTT. This translates into CASSTGQFSNQPQHF.